One sample yielded the 13 T cell receptor beta chains listed below, sequenced in a study of beta chain features in type 1 diabetes (dated by TCRdb to the late 2010s). Receptor libraries were prepared by the immunoSEQ multiplex PCR assay. The High Capacity cDNA Reverse Transcription Kit was used to reverse transcribe all of the isolated RNA, meaning that expressed TCRB transcripts were what got sequenced. TCRdb retrieved this table from immuneACCESS and kept in-frame rearrangements only. Not all clones are present; in checked studies, unresolved V genes account for under half, and no reason is known for the remainder. Across this sample there are some 250,000 clones, with 25% to 30% seen only once. The ten top clones hold under 4.5% of the sample. Sequences were obtained from central memory CD4+ T cells from blood. The source of these receptors is a man aged 25 to 40 in good health.

The chain joins TRBV6-5 to TRBJ2-3, with D maybe TRBD2 (6 bases). CDR1 and CDR2 from the germline V gene are MNHEY and SVGAGI. The V and J ends lost 6 bases and 6 bases respectively, with 19 bases between them. This CDR3 has 15 residues. The CDR3 coding sequence is TGTGCCAGCAGCTTTTGGGGGGAGAGAGGGGATACGCAGTATTTT. It yields the protein CASSFWGERGDTQYF.

The sample holds a few counts of this clone. The chain recombines TRBV4-1 with TRBJ2-3; TRBD2 is a possible D gene (6 bases). CDR3 length equals 16 residues. V was clipped by 0 bases and J by 1 base, with 11 bases between them. Per germline, CDR1 MGHRA and CDR2 YSYEKL. The CDR3 protein is CASSQDFQRGTDTQYF. Here the CDR3 DNA reads TGCGCCAGCAGCCAAGATTTTCAGCGGGGCACAGATACGCAGTATTTT.

The CDR3 protein is CAISTDRGRWNEQFF. The CDR3 nucleotides are TGTGCCATCAGTACCGACAGGGGGCGTTGGAATGAGCAGTTCTTC. The V call is TRBV10-3, the J call TRBJ2-1; TRBD1 aligns across 10 bases. CDR1 is ENHRY, CDR2 SYGVKD, per germline. V lost 5 bases and J lost 7; bases outside the gene matches: 8. The CDR3 has 15 residues.

This clone occurred a few times. This rearrangement joins TRBV30 to TRBJ2-7, with 14 positions matching TRBD2. The CDR3 covers 17 residues. From germline, CDR1 is GTSNPN and CDR2 SVGIG (reference sequence). V shed 0 bases, J shed 2 bases, and the junction held 6 bases outside the gene matches. CDR3 DNA: TGTGCCTGGAGTGTAGGGACTAGCGGGAGATCGACCTACGAGCAGTACTTC. Protein product: CAWSVGTSGRSTYEQYF.

The chain employs TRBV5-4 and TRBJ2-5; D may correspond to TRBD1 or TRBD2 (5 bases each). In germline, CDR1 is SGHNT, CDR2 YYREEE (reference sequence). The CDR3 is 14 amino acids. Trimming stripped 2 bases from V and 2 bases from J, with 10 bases between. The CDR3 DNA reads as TGTGCCAGCAGCTTTAGGGACCGACAAGAGACCCAGTACTTC. This sequence encodes CASSFRDRQETQYF.

This clone has just a few counts. A junction boundary mismatches the germline segment, possibly from a read error. The genes are TRBV18 and TRBJ2-5, with 7 bases lining up with TRBD1. The J call is doubtful: the DNA matches TRBJ2-7 better. Germline loops: CDR1 KGHSH, CDR2 LQKENI. There are 15 residues in the CDR3. The CDR3 loop is CASSSPQGHSYEQYF. For the CDR3, the DNA is TGTGCCAGCTCATCACCACAGGGGCACTCCTACGAGCAGTACTTC.

This clone was picked up a small number of times. V gene TRBV5-1 combines with J gene TRBJ2-5, with D tentatively TRBD2 (5 bases). This CDR3 region has 15 residues. V lost 0 bases to trimming and J lost 5 bases, with 14 bases between them. Germline CDR1 SGHRS, CDR2 YFSETQ. As DNA, the CDR3 is TGCGCCAGCAGCTTGGAGTCGGGCCCGGGGGAGACCCAGTACTTC. Its protein is CASSLESGPGETQYF.

This clone was recorded a few times. The chain links TRBV29-1 to TRBJ1-2, with D perhaps TRBD1 (5 bases). This CDR3 contains 15 residues. Trimming took off 6 bases at V and 0 bases at J, with 17 bases between the two ends. Looked up from germline, CDR1 is SQVTM and CDR2 is ANQGSEA. The CDR3 bases are TGCAGCGTCCCTGGGGGGACTGCAGCTAACTATGGCTACACCTTC. Translation: CSVPGGTAANYGYTF.

The chain has TRBV9 and TRBJ1-6, with D possibly being TRBD1 (5 bases). Germline CDR1 and CDR2: SGDLS and YYNGEE. The CDR3 is 14 amino acids. V lost 8 bases and J lost 10, with 19 bases in between. CDR3 nucleotide sequence: TGTGCCAGTGGGGGTGGGGTGGAGACCTCACCCCTCCACTTT. Protein: CASGGGVETSPLHF.

The rearrangement joins TRBV23-1 to TRBJ1-4; 11 bases line up with TRBD1. TRBV23-1 is sorted into the ORF group, with uncertain function. CDR3 length equals 15 residues. Germline trimming cut 6 bases from V and 9 bases from J; bases unmatched to any gene: 9. The CDR3 DNA is TGCGCCAGCAGCCAGGGACAGGGGGAAAGGAAAAAACTGTTTTTT. Amino acid sequence: CASSQGQGERKKLFF.

This clone was detected only a few times. J is TRBJ2-7 and V is TRBV11-2; D ambiguous. Germline V gives CDR1 SGHAT, CDR2 FQNNGV. This CDR3 has 12 residues. Between the trimmed V and J ends, which lost 5 bases and 6 bases, there was a span of 11 bases. CDR3 region: CASSEMVVEQYF. The CDR3 coding sequence is TGTGCCAGCAGCGAGATGGTCGTCGAGCAGTACTTC.

The chain carries TRBV30 and TRBJ1-1, with D unclear. This CDR3 contains 13 residues. V was shortened by 2 bases and J by 1 base, with 8 bases between the two germline ends. Germline V lookup: CDR1 GTSNPN, CDR2 SVGIG (reference sequence). Here the CDR3 reads CAWSWVGNTEAFF. As DNA, the CDR3 is TGTGCCTGGAGTTGGGTAGGGAACACTGAAGCTTTCTTT.

Only a few counts were recorded for this clone. This sequence joins TRBV5-1 and TRBJ2-7; 7 bases are shared with TRBD1. Germline loops: CDR1 SGHRS, CDR2 YFSETQ. The CDR3 is 12 residues long. Germline trimming cut 0 bases from V and 7 bases from J; bases unmatched to any gene: 1. The CDR3: CASSLDRGEQYF. CDR3 bases: TGCGCCAGCAGCTTGGACAGGGGAGAGCAGTACTTC.